The source of this T cell receptor (beta chain) is a study of blood T cell repertoires in COVID-19. Study summary: PBMCs, B-cell-depleted T cells, or T cells were the source of the cDNA or gDNA that made up the material.

CDR1 and CDR2 from the germline V gene are SGHRS and YFSETQ. Trimming removed 2 bases from V and 3 bases from J; junction bases left unmatched: 7. The CDR3 covers 15 residues. Measured with immunoSEQ multiplex PCR; TCRdb has only the in-frame clones, and not every one. The repertoire includes some 90,000 clones, 86% of them detected once, and roughly 25% sits in the top ten. The rearrangement uses TRBV5-1 and TRBJ2-5, with 7 bases identical to TRBD1. The TCR originated in a human donor in a cohort sampled during active COVID-19. The specimen was peripheral blood. The CDR3 spells CASSLINRGEETQYF. In DNA, the CDR3 is TGCGCCAGCAGCTTAATAAACAGGGGAGAAGAGACCCAGTACTTC.